This T cell receptor (beta chain) was sequenced in a study of T cell responses to AZD1222 COVID-19 vaccine. Whole-study results and caveats: A mostly white British donor set with more females was recruited, and clonal diversity was possibly underestimated. CD4 TCRs covered the whole spike, strongest at regions 160-218 and 743-854. Sampling that yielded the repertoires occurred only after the peak T cell response. Elevations in Spike-specific TCR breadth and depth followed administration of two AZD1222 doses.

The method was immunoSEQ multiplex PCR; TCRdb's version includes in-frame clones alone and lacks a portion of them. The data show about 85,000 clones, around 90% seen once. CDR1 and CDR2 from the germline V gene are MNHEY and SVGAGI. The CDR3 runs 14 residues. V lost 2 bases to trimming and J lost 5 bases, with 12 bases between them. Comment on this clone: Its antigen is as yet unknown.

The starting material was peripheral blood, obtained on day 0 of AZD1222 vaccination. The receptor's source is an adult in good health. This chain links TRBV6-5 with TRBJ1-1; D might be TRBD1 (5 bases). In DNA form, the CDR3 reads TGTGCCAGCAGTTACGGGGCAGGGAGTACTGAAGCTTTCTTT. As protein: CASSYGAGSTEAFF.